The next 20 T cell receptor beta chains were all read from a single sample in a study of T cells in localized non-small cell lung cancer (dated by TCRdb to 2018 to 2020). Library generation was performed with the immunoSEQ multiplex PCR assay. TCRdb provides this immuneACCESS table in a form limited to in-frame rearrangements. Some clones are lacking; in checked studies, under half of them reflect an unresolved V gene, and why the rest are absent is not known. Recorded for this sample are around 33,000 clones; about 83% of them occurred a single time. The top ten clones comprise about 7.7% of the sample. This specimen consisted of peripheral blood, obtained before any cancer treatment. Receptor source: a woman aged 35 to 75 with stage I lung adenocarcinoma.

V is TRBV19 and J is TRBJ1-5; 7 bases match TRBD1. Germline V gene lookup returns CDR1 LNHDA and CDR2 SQIVND (reference sequence). The CDR3 is made up of 13 amino acids. Germline trimming cut 10 bases from V and 7 bases from J; bases unmatched to any gene: 10. CDR3 amino acids: CATQQGDGQPQHF. The CDR3 coding sequence is TGTGCCACCCAGCAGGGGGATGGGCAGCCCCAGCATTTT.

V gene TRBV6-5 combines with J gene TRBJ1-1; D gene ambiguous. CDR1 MNHEY and CDR2 SVGAGI come from the germline V gene. V dropped 4 bases and J dropped 0 bases, with 6 bases sitting between them. The CDR3 has 13 amino acids. CDR3 DNA sequence: TGTGCCAGCAGTTCACAAATGAACACTGAAGCTTTCTTT. It specifies CASSSQMNTEAFF.

The V and J genes are TRBV27 and TRBJ2-7; D is tentatively TRBD1 or TRBD2 (5 bases each). The CDR3 loop spans 13 amino acids. Trimming removed 6 bases from V and 2 bases from J, with 11 bases in between. Per germline, CDR1 MNHEY and CDR2 SMNVEV (reference sequence). DNA of the CDR3: TGTGCCAGCAGACCGGGACCGACCTACGAGCAGTACTTC. Translation gives CASRPGPTYEQYF.

The chain links TRBV18 to TRBJ1-1; TRBD1 is a possible D gene (5 bases). The CDR3 runs to 14 residues. V gave up 6 bases and J gave up 2 bases, with 13 bases separating them. Germline loops: CDR1 KGHSH, CDR2 LQKENI. CDR3 nucleotide sequence: TGTGCCAGCTCCCCTACTGACAGTAACACTGAAGCTTTCTTT. It translates to CASSPTDSNTEAFF.

The chain employs TRBV28 and TRBJ2-4, with D maybe TRBD1 (5 bases). V was pared by 5 bases and J by 5 bases, with 13 bases between. The CDR3 extends over 14 amino acids. Germline-derived CDR1 and CDR2 are MDHEN and SYDVKM. This CDR3 reads CASSRGGQENIQYF. The CDR3 DNA is TGTGCCAGCAGTAGGGGTGGGCAAGAAAACATTCAGTACTTC.

The chain has TRBV10-2 and TRBJ2-2; 8 bases are a match to TRBD1. With 7 bases clipped from V and 5 bases from J, the junction kept 9 bases outside the gene matches. Per germline, CDR1 WSHSY and CDR2 SAAADI. The CDR3 is 15 residues long. The CDR3 loop is CASTADRGGTGELFF. The CDR3 DNA sequence: TGCGCCAGCACCGCCGACAGGGGTGGGACCGGGGAGCTGTTTTTT.

This rearrangement joins TRBV28 to TRBJ1-2; no clear D. Germline lookup yields CDR1 MDHEN and CDR2 SYDVKM. V was cut by 1 base and J by 8 bases, with 11 bases left in between. CDR3 length: 13 amino acids. The CDR3 reads CASSLSGFGGYTF. CDR3 coding DNA: TGTGCCAGCAGTTTATCCGGGTTCGGCGGCTACACCTTC.

The rearrangement uses TRBV14 and TRBJ2-5, with 9 nucleotides matching TRBD2. The trim removed 10 bases at V and 3 bases at J, leaving 9 bases unmatched. The CDR3 loop spans 14 amino acids. Germline loops: CDR1 SGHDN, CDR2 FVKESK. This chain's CDR3 is CAIPAGGHEETQYF. The CDR3 DNA sequence: TGTGCCATCCCAGCGGGGGGCCACGAAGAGACCCAGTACTTC.

DNA for the CDR3: TGTGCCAGCAGTCCGTCAGGCAATCAGCCCCAGCATTTT. Protein: CASSPSGNQPQHF. The chain recombines TRBV27 with TRBJ1-5; no definite D call. The CDR3 runs 13 residues. V was trimmed by 5 bases and J by 2 bases, leaving 7 bases between them. Germline V gene sequence: CDR1 MNHEY, CDR2 SMNVEV (reference sequence).

The chain employs TRBV5-1 and TRBJ2-7; 11 bases line up with TRBD2. In germline, CDR1 is SGHRS, CDR2 YFSETQ. There are 18 residues in the CDR3. J lost 0 bases, V lost 0 bases, and 8 bases had no gene match. CDR3 sequence (DNA): TGCGCCAGCAGCTTGGCCCTGGGACTAGCGGTCCCCTCCTACGAGCAGTACTTC. Translating gives CASSLALGLAVPSYEQYF.

This chain joins TRBV29-1 and TRBJ1-1; a weak D match, TRBD1 (6 bases). The germline V gene has CDR1 SQVTM and CDR2 ANQGSEA. The germline V and J ends were trimmed by 7 bases and 4 bases, with 19 bases remaining between them. This CDR3 has 14 amino acids. CDR3 amino acids: CSGVSYGGGTEAFF. The CDR3 DNA reads TGCAGCGGAGTCTCGTATGGGGGCGGCACTGAAGCTTTCTTT.

Only a few counts were recorded for this clone. This chain links TRBV5-1 with TRBJ1-2; the D gene is possibly TRBD1 (6 bases). The V end was cut by 2 bases, the J end by 6 bases, with 11 bases between. The CDR3 contains 13 residues. Germline values: CDR1 SGHRS, CDR2 YFSETQ. In nucleotides, the CDR3 is TGCGCCAGCAGCTTTGGCAGGGGAAATGGCTACACCTTC. It codes for CASSFGRGNGYTF.

The rearrangement links TRBV6-1 to TRBJ1-1; a possible D gene is TRBD1 (6 bases). Per the germline V gene, CDR1 is MNHNS and CDR2 is SASEGT. This CDR3 has 15 residues. Deletions cut 6 bases from V and 0 bases from J, with 14 bases between. Written as DNA, the CDR3 is TGTGCCAGCAGATACAGGGACTTCATGAACACTGAAGCTTTCTTT. It yields the protein CASRYRDFMNTEAFF.

For this clone: A junction boundary mismatches the germline segment, possibly from a read error. Within the sample, other DNA sequences also encode this same CDR3. The V gene is TRBV7-3, the J gene TRBJ2-3, with TRBD2 as a possible D gene (6 bases). This CDR3 has 15 residues. Germline CDR1 and CDR2: SGHTA and FQGTGA. The CDR3 sequence is CASSSYSGRTDTQYF. The CDR3 coding sequence is TGTGCCAGCAGCTCCTATAGCGGACGCACGGATACGCAGTATTTT.

This clone was observed a few times. The genes are TRBV4-1 and TRBJ2-3; D gene unclear. Germline-derived CDR1 and CDR2 are MGHRA and YSYEKL. Trimming took off 2 bases at V and 1 base at J, with 22 bases between the two ends. The length of the CDR3 is 19 residues. The CDR3 loop is CASSQRLTLPGGRTDTQYF. In nucleotides, the CDR3 is TGCGCCAGCAGCCAACGACTCACCCTCCCGGGCGGCCGCACAGATACGCAGTATTTT.

This chain joins TRBV5-1 and TRBJ2-5, with D unclear. Germline CDR1 and CDR2: SGHRS and YFSETQ. V lost 4 bases, J lost 0 bases, and 16 bases lay in between. The CDR3 is 16 amino acids. The CDR3 loop is CASSRTPQAYQETQYF. CDR3 DNA sequence: TGCGCCAGCAGCCGTACCCCCCAGGCGTACCAAGAGACCCAGTACTTC.

The chain combines TRBV4-3 with TRBJ2-3, with TRBD2 matching over 7 bases. CDR1 is LGHNA and CDR2 is YSLEER in the germline V gene. The length of the CDR3 is 16 residues. Germline trimming cut 1 base from V and 3 bases from J; bases unmatched to any gene: 7. The CDR3: CASSQVSGGRTDTQYF. The DNA for the CDR3 is TGCGCCAGCAGCCAAGTTTCGGGGGGACGGACAGATACGCAGTATTTT.

This clone has just a few counts. V and J are TRBV5-1 and TRBJ2-5; D unresolved. V lost 0 bases and J 5 bases, leaving 14 bases between the germline ends. Germline V lookup: CDR1 SGHRS, CDR2 YFSETQ. The CDR3 runs to 15 residues. CDR3 protein: CASSLARILSETQYF. The CDR3 DNA reads TGCGCCAGCAGCTTGGCACGGATCTTGTCGGAGACCCAGTACTTC.

V and J are TRBV7-3 and TRBJ2-5; 8 bases map to TRBD2. Losses at the gene ends were 5 bases for V and 5 bases for J; bases not matched to a gene: 7. The CDR3 is 14 residues long. The V gene's germline CDR1 is SGHTA and CDR2 FQGTGA. The CDR3 sequence is CASSPHSGAETQYF. The CDR3 nucleotides read TGTGCCAGCAGCCCCCATAGCGGGGCCGAGACCCAGTACTTC.

The chain couples TRBV6-1 to TRBJ2-7; 8 bases match TRBD1. Trimming removed 4 bases from V and 0 bases from J; junction bases left unmatched: 2. Germline V gene lookup returns CDR1 MNHNS and CDR2 SASEGT. The CDR3 extends over 14 amino acids. The CDR3 protein is CASSATGDSYEQYF. Here the CDR3 DNA reads TGTGCCAGCAGTGCGACAGGGGACTCCTACGAGCAGTACTTC.